This TCR beta chain was retrieved from a study of shared clonotypes between healthy human individuals. Notes on the study in general: With several donors compared, 5% to 5.5% of naive CD4 clonotypes were shared. The four-donor shared clonotypes exceeded non-shared clonotypes in generation probability, with non-shared ones scoring lower.

Deletions cut 2 bases from V and 1 base from J, with 8 bases between. Per the germline V gene, CDR1 is SGHRS and CDR2 is YFSETQ. This CDR3 is 14 amino acids long. Of note for this clone: Antigen unknown. This CDR3 is also generated by other DNA sequences in the sample.

Some clones are missing from TCRdb's copy, which holds only in-frame ones; the method was immunoSEQ multiplex PCR. The sample includes about 2.4 million clones, approximately 94% seen only once; the top ten take approximately 0.36%. Sequences were obtained from naive CD4+ T cells from PBMCs. Subset specified: CD45RA+ positively selected. The J gene is TRBJ2-3, the V gene TRBV5-1; D is unclear. The sequence came from a man aged 18 to 29 in good health. Some clones in this sample may be carry-over from other donors' samples. The CDR3 sequence: CASSFGTGTDTQYF. DNA for the CDR3: TGCGCCAGCAGCTTCGGCACAGGCACAGATACGCAGTATTTT.